The T cell receptor beta chain under discussion was sequenced for a study of blood T cell repertoires in COVID-19. Original processing notes: The assay estimated nucleated cells by amplifying reference gene primers. The table came from immunoSEQ multiplex PCR; TCRdb's copy has only in-frame clones and leaves some out. From that table come the V and J calls and clone size; the DNA was used to work out D and trimming. The sample shows 150,000 to 200,000 clones, 90% of them seen only once. The CDR3 extends over 14 amino acids. The V end was cut by 0 bases, the J end by 3 bases, with 9 bases between. Germline CDR1 and CDR2: MNHEY and SMNVEV (reference sequence).

Source material: peripheral blood. The TCR originated in a man over 45 with acute or convalescent COVID-19. The chain combines TRBV27 with TRBJ2-7; D is ambiguous. The CDR3 DNA is TGTGCCAGCAGTTTATCGTCCCCTATCTACGAGCAGTACTTC. Its translation is CASSLSSPIYEQYF.